The 27 T cell receptor beta chains given below trace back to one sample, sequenced in a study of cytomegalovirus exposure and HLA in healthy donors. Using immunoSEQ multiplex PCR, the repertoire was profiled, and TCRdb retains in-frame clones only, with some absent. Seen here are some 80,000 clones, around 96% observed once, and the top ten hold about 1.3%. The sequencing input was PBMCs. Receptor source: a woman aged 18 to 35 in good health and CMV-seronegative.

Here the CDR3 DNA reads TGTGCCAGCAAACTTAGCGGGAGGGGGAGCTCCTACGAGCAGTACTTC. Translating gives CASKLSGRGSSYEQYF. The V and J genes are TRBV19 and TRBJ2-7, with TRBD2 matching over 11 bases. Germline assignment: CDR1 LNHDA and CDR2 SQIVND (reference sequence). The CDR3 contains 16 residues. V shed 9 bases, J shed 0 bases, and the junction held 10 bases outside the gene matches. Full variable domain (outside the CDR3, taken from reference TRBV19 and TRBJ2-7): DGGITQSPKYLFRKEGQNVTLSCEQNLNHDAMYWYRQDPGQGLRLIYYSQIVNDFQKGDIAEGYSVSREKKESFPLTVTSAQKNPTAFYLCASKLSGRGSSYEQYFGPGTRLTVT.

This clone was seen only once. The chain has TRBV7-9 and TRBJ2-7, with 7 bases identical to TRBD1. This CDR3 spans 13 amino acids. V dropped 4 bases and J dropped 7; count of bases not matched to a gene: 7. Germline V gives CDR1 SEHNR, CDR2 FQNEAQ (reference sequence). The CDR3 coding sequence is TGTGCCAGCAGCTCAGGGACAGTAGAAGAGCAGTACTTC. This gives the protein CASSSGTVEEQYF.

The CDR3 spells CASSPGIYEQYF. The DNA for the CDR3 is TGTGCCAGCAGTCCGGGGATATACGAGCAGTACTTC. The V gene is TRBV6-1, the J gene TRBJ2-7; D possibly corresponds to TRBD2 (5 bases). V was pared by 5 bases and J by 4 bases, with 9 bases between. The CDR3 has 12 residues. Germline V CDR1 and CDR2: MNHNS, SASEGT.

This clone was seen a handful of times. This chain links TRBV4-2 with TRBJ2-7, with TRBD2 matching 7 bases. CDR3 length: 15 residues. Trimming at V came to 2 bases and at J to 3 bases, leaving 7 bases not matched to a gene. The germline V gene has CDR1 LGHNA and CDR2 YNFKEQ. The chain's CDR3 is CASSQRLAGYYEQYF. The CDR3 DNA is TGTGCCAGCAGCCAAAGACTAGCAGGGTACTACGAGCAGTACTTC.

V is TRBV30 and J is TRBJ2-1, with a possible D match to TRBD1 (5 bases). The CDR3 has 12 amino acids. The germline gives CDR1 GTSNPN, CDR2 SVGIG (reference sequence). Trimming took 2 bases from V and 5 from J, leaving 7 bases between them. CDR3 in DNA: TGTGCCTGGAGTCCCAGGGACAATGAGCAGTTCTTC. Its translation: CAWSPRDNEQFF.

The gene calls are TRBV6-1 and TRBJ1-2, with D unclear. Germline CDR1 and CDR2: MNHNS and SASEGT. V was shortened by 7 bases and J by 4 bases, with 19 bases between the two germline ends. The CDR3 contains 15 residues. In DNA, the CDR3 is TGTGCCAGCAAATTCTATCAGGAGGAGGGCTATGGCTACACCTTC. Its protein product is CASKFYQEEGYGYTF.

V gene TRBV20-1 combines with J gene TRBJ1-1; possible D gene TRBD1, 6 bases. V was pared by 5 bases and J by 10 bases, with 14 bases between. The CDR3 extends over 11 amino acids. CDR1 is DFQATT, CDR2 SNEGSKA, per germline (reference sequence). For the CDR3, the DNA is TGCAGTGCTCCACAGGGACCTGGAGCTTTCTTT. Its translation: CSAPQGPGAFF.

This chain joins TRBV28 and TRBJ1-2; unclear D gene. The CDR3 consists of 15 residues. Germline CDR1 is MDHEN and CDR2 is SYDVKM. V lost 3 bases to trimming and J lost 2 bases, with 13 bases between them. CDR3 nucleotide sequence: TGTGCCAGCAGTTTTTTGAGAACCTCCAACTATGGCTACACCTTC. Protein product: CASSFLRTSNYGYTF.

The chain uses TRBV30 and TRBJ2-3; D gene uncertain. The ends were cut back, 0 bases at V and 0 bases at J, with 7 bases in the middle. The V gene's germline CDR1 is GTSNPN and CDR2 SVGIG (reference sequence). This CDR3 spans 14 amino acids. In DNA, the CDR3 is TGTGCCTGGAGTGTACTTTCTAGCACAGATACGCAGTATTTT. As protein: CAWSVLSSTDTQYF.

The chain combines TRBV29-1 with TRBJ2-3, with TRBD2 matching over 10 bases. The trim removed 4 bases at V and 0 bases at J, leaving 10 bases unmatched. Germline V lookup: CDR1 SQVTM, CDR2 ANQGSEA. This CDR3 spans 17 amino acids. CDR3 coding DNA: TGCAGCGTTGTATTAAGCGGGAGGGCCCCTAGCACAGATACGCAGTATTTT. Translation: CSVVLSGRAPSTDTQYF.

The sample holds one count of this clone. The chain uses TRBV27 and TRBJ2-1, with 11 bases identical to TRBD2. Germline V lookup: CDR1 MNHEY, CDR2 SMNVEV (reference sequence). Unmatched junction bases numbered 8, after V lost 2 bases and J lost 8 bases. This CDR3 has 16 residues. The CDR3: CASSLGPTSGIYEQFF. Written as DNA, the CDR3 is TGTGCCAGCAGTTTAGGGCCGACTAGCGGGATCTATGAGCAGTTCTTC.

The chain joins TRBV19 to TRBJ2-7; 14 nucleotides align to TRBD2. After removal of 5 bases from V and 7 bases from J, the junction contained 13 bases not matched to a gene. The germline V gene has CDR1 LNHDA and CDR2 SQIVND (reference sequence). This CDR3 region has 17 residues. This CDR3 is CASSARSGLAGVWEQYF. DNA of the CDR3: TGTGCCAGTAGTGCTCGCTCGGGACTAGCGGGAGTGTGGGAGCAGTACTTC.

The gene calls are TRBV7-2 and TRBJ2-1, with 10 positions matching TRBD2. The germline V gene has CDR1 SGHTA and CDR2 FQGNSA. The length of the CDR3 is 15 residues. The junction had 5 bases not matched to a gene; V was cut back by 5 bases and J by 4 bases. CDR3 loop: CASSQISGGYNEQFF. CDR3 coding DNA: TGTGCCAGCAGCCAAATTAGCGGGGGGTACAATGAGCAGTTCTTC.

The V call is TRBV9, the J call TRBJ2-7, with 14 bases fitting TRBD2. CDR1 and CDR2 (germline): SGDLS, YYNGEE. This CDR3 has 18 residues. The J segment lost 0 bases and the V segment lost 3 bases, leaving 8 bases of the junction unmatched. In DNA form, the CDR3 reads TGTGCCAGCAGCGAGGGACTAGCGGGAGTAGACCTCTCCTACGAGCAGTACTTC. Its translation: CASSEGLAGVDLSYEQYF.

CDR3 loop: CASARVEVYEQYF. CDR3 nucleotide sequence: TGCGCCAGCGCCCGGGTCGAGGTCTACGAGCAGTACTTC. This chain joins TRBV5-1 and TRBJ2-7; D is unresolved. CDR1 is SGHRS and CDR2 is YFSETQ in the germline V gene. The V and J ends lost 7 bases and 3 bases respectively, with 14 bases between them. The CDR3 sequence is 13 residues long.

The rearrangement joins TRBV7-2 to TRBJ2-2, with D possibly being TRBD1 (6 bases). CDR1 SGHTA and CDR2 FQGNSA come from the germline V gene. Trimming left V 5 bases short and J 1 base short, with 20 bases between. This CDR3 has 18 residues. CDR3 region: CASSREINRALNTGELFF. The DNA for the CDR3 is TGTGCCAGCAGCCGCGAAATTAACAGGGCCCTGAACACCGGGGAGCTGTTTTTT.

V is TRBV16 and J is TRBJ1-5; no firm D call. CDR3 length: 14 amino acids. Per germline, CDR1 KGHSY and CDR2 FQNENV. V was clipped by 0 bases and J by 2 bases, with 5 bases between them. The CDR3 sequence is CASSQSLGNQPQHF. As DNA, the CDR3 is TGTGCCAGCAGCCAATCACTCGGCAATCAGCCCCAGCATTTT.

This rearrangement joins TRBV6-5 to TRBJ1-5; tentative D call: TRBD1 (6 bases). V was trimmed by 2 bases and J by 4 bases, leaving 9 bases between them. CDR3 length: 14 residues. The germline gives CDR1 MNHEY, CDR2 SVGAGI. The CDR3 sequence: CASSYTQGNQPQHF. DNA of the CDR3: TGTGCCAGCAGTTACACACAGGGTAATCAGCCCCAGCATTTT.

For the CDR3, the DNA is TGTGCCAGCAGTATACAGGGGGTTACCTACAATGAGCAGTTCTTC. Translated: CASSIQGVTYNEQFF. This chain joins TRBV7-2 and TRBJ2-1, with TRBD1 matching over 8 bases. V gave up 6 bases and J gave up 2 bases; unmatched junction bases: 6. This CDR3 region has 15 residues. Germline V gene data show CDR1 as SGHTA and CDR2 as FQGNSA.

V usage is TRBV28 and J usage is TRBJ2-2; possible D gene TRBD1, 6 bases. The CDR3 length is 14 residues. V dropped 6 bases and J dropped 3 bases, with 11 bases sitting between them. Germline CDR1 MDHEN, CDR2 SYDVKM. This chain's CDR3 is CASRGAGYTGELFF. CDR3 nucleotides: TGTGCCAGCAGGGGGGCTGGGTACACCGGGGAGCTGTTTTTT. The full variable domain, its missing parts supplied by reference TRBV28 and TRBJ2-2, is DVKVTQSSRYLVKRTGEKVFLECVQDMDHENMFWYRQDPGLGLRLIYFSYDVKMKEKGDIPEGYSVSREKKERFSLILESASTNQTSMYLCASRGAGYTGELFFGEGSRLTVL.

The V gene is TRBV9, the J gene TRBJ2-3; TRBD2 matches 13 bases. Germline V CDR1 and CDR2: SGDLS, YYNGEE. This CDR3 is 19 amino acids long. Trimming removed 0 bases from V and 5 bases from J; junction bases left unmatched: 12. CDR3 sequence reads: CASSVEPLAGGPFGDTQYF. CDR3 in DNA: TGTGCCAGCAGCGTAGAGCCACTAGCGGGAGGGCCATTTGGAGATACGCAGTATTTT.

The rearrangement links TRBV28 to TRBJ2-1; TRBD1 aligns across 7 bases. This CDR3 spans 14 amino acids. J gave up 1 base and V 7 bases, and 4 bases lay outside the gene matches. Germline CDR1 and CDR2: MDHEN and SYDVKM. The CDR3 DNA follows: TGTGCCAGCAACAGGGGAAGGTCCTACAATGAGCAGTTCTTC. Translation: CASNRGRSYNEQFF.

The chain carries TRBV25-1 and TRBJ2-3; the match to TRBD2 covers 11 bases. Germline lookup yields CDR1 MGHDK and CDR2 SYGVNS. CDR3 size: 14 residues. V was clipped by 6 bases and J by 5 bases; unmatched bases: 4. The chain's CDR3 is CASSLAGGGDTQYF. CDR3 sequence (DNA): TGTGCCAGCAGCTTAGCGGGAGGGGGAGATACGCAGTATTTT.

The chain couples TRBV28 to TRBJ2-7, with D possibly being TRBD2 (5 bases). Trimming stripped 4 bases from V and 2 bases from J, with 9 bases between. The CDR3 consists of 13 residues. CDR1 is MDHEN, CDR2 SYDVKM, per germline. The CDR3 DNA follows: TGTGCCAGCAGTTATTCGGAGGCCTACGAGCAGTACTTC. Protein: CASSYSEAYEQYF.

The chain couples TRBV19 to TRBJ2-7, with TRBD1 matching over 7 bases. CDR1 and CDR2 from the germline V gene are LNHDA and SQIVND (reference sequence). After removal of 2 bases from V and 2 bases from J, the junction contained 3 bases not matched to a gene. The CDR3 sequence is 14 residues long. DNA of the CDR3: TGTGCCAGTAGTATACAGGGACAGACCTACGAGCAGTACTTC. Protein sequence: CASSIQGQTYEQYF.

J is TRBJ2-7 and V is TRBV28, with 7 bases fitting TRBD2. The CDR3 has 13 residues. Looked up from germline, CDR1 is MDHEN and CDR2 is SYDVKM. With V trimmed by 7 bases and J by 4 bases, 7 bases remained unmatched. The CDR3 region is CASTFGGRYEQYF. The CDR3 coding sequence is TGTGCCAGCACCTTCGGGGGGAGGTACGAGCAGTACTTC.

Only one count was recorded for this clone. The V call is TRBV5-6, the J call TRBJ1-5; D call uncertain. Between the trimmed V and J ends, which lost 1 base and 4 bases, there was a span of 9 bases. The germline V gene encodes CDR1 SGHDT and CDR2 YYEEEE. This CDR3 region has 14 residues. The CDR3, as DNA: TGTGCCAGCAGCTTGATTTGGGAGAATCAGCCCCAGCATTTT. Translated: CASSLIWENQPQHF.